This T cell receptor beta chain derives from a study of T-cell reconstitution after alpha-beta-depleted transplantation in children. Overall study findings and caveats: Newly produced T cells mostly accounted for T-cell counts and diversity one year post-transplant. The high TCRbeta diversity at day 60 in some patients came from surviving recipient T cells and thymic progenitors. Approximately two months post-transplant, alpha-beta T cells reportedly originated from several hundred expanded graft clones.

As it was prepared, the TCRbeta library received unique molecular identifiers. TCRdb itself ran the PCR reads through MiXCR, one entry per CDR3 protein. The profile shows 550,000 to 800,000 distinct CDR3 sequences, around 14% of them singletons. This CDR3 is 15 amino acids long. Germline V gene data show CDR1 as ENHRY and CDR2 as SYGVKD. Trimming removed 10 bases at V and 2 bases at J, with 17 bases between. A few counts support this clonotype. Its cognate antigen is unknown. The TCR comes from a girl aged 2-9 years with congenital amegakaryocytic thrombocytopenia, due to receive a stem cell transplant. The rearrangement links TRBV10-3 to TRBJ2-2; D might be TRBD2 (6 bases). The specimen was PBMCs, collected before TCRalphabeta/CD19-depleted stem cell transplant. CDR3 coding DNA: TGTGCCACCAATGGGCGGGATCCAAACACCGGGGAGCTGTTTTTT. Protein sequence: CATNGRDPNTGELFF.